The present T cell receptor beta chain was sequenced within a study of response to subunit inactivated influenza vaccine. Study-wide findings and caveats: The study's authors posited that every seasonal influenza vaccination enlists few new T cells.

TCRdb processed the RT-PCR reads anew with MiXCR; each CDR3 protein has one entry. The table includes approximately 680,000 distinct CDR3 sequences, approximately 15% detected once. Worth noting for this clonotype: Its antigen is not identified.

This CDR3 comprises 14 residues. V was pared by 1 base and J by 7 bases, with 4 bases of the junction left unmatched. Germline-derived CDR1 and CDR2 are LNHNV and YYDKDF (reference sequence). Sequencing used PBMCs from blood, obtained roughly 12 days after vaccination. This receptor was obtained from a man in his forties or fifties who received an inactivated influenza vaccine. V gene TRBV15 combines with J gene TRBJ2-7; 10 nucleotides agree with TRBD2. Written as DNA, the CDR3 is TGTGCCACCAGCAGAGTCCTAGCGGGGGATGAGCAGTACTTC. Its protein is CATSRVLAGDEQYF.